A single sample gave rise to the 17 T cell receptor beta chains below, sequenced in a study of cytomegalovirus exposure and HLA in healthy donors. The PCR ran on 60 Vbeta and 13 Jbeta primers. Sequencing was performed with immunoSEQ multiplex PCR; in TCRdb, only in-frame clones are kept and a portion is missing. The sample lists 100,000 to 150,000 clones, around 75% seen once, with approximately 4.8% in the top ten. What was sequenced was PBMCs. The origin of the receptors is a man between 60 and 70 years old in good health and CMV-seropositive.

This clone was counted a few times. The chain has TRBV5-6 and TRBJ1-2; D unclear. In germline, CDR1 is SGHDT, CDR2 YYEEEE. CDR3 length equals 13 residues. V gave up 6 bases and J gave up 5 bases, with 14 bases separating them. The DNA of the CDR3 is TGTGCCAGCAAGTTCCTCAATCGGTATGGCTACACCTTC. Translated, it gives CASKFLNRYGYTF.

CDR3 nucleotide sequence: TGTGCCAGTAGTAACAACAGAAACAATGAGCAGTTCTTC. Protein product: CASSNNRNNEQFF. The rearrangement joins TRBV19 to TRBJ2-1; D call uncertain. The CDR3 loop spans 13 amino acids. In germline, CDR1 is LNHDA, CDR2 SQIVND (reference sequence). The ends were cut back, 4 bases at V and 5 bases at J, with 9 bases in the middle.

The rearrangement uses TRBV20-1 and TRBJ2-1, with a tentative D call TRBD2 (6 bases). Trimming took off 5 bases at V and 9 bases at J, with 11 bases between the two ends. CDR3 size: 11 residues. Germline loops: CDR1 DFQATT, CDR2 SNEGSKA (reference sequence). The CDR3: CSAAFGGEQFF. CDR3 nucleotides: TGCAGTGCTGCCTTCGGGGGTGAGCAGTTCTTC.

This chain uses TRBV7-9 with TRBJ2-1, with TRBD1 identical over 8 bases. After removal of 4 bases from V and 9 bases from J, the junction contained 5 bases not matched to a gene. The CDR3 contains 13 residues. Germline V gene sequence: CDR1 SEHNR, CDR2 FQNEAQ (reference sequence). CDR3 sequence reads: CASSWTGRGEQFF. The CDR3 DNA follows: TGTGCCAGCAGCTGGACAGGGCGGGGTGAGCAGTTCTTC. Filled out from reference TRBV7-9 and TRBJ2-1, the complete variable domain reads DTGVSQNPRHKITKRGQNVTFRCDPISEHNRLYWYRQTLGQGPEFLTYFQNEAQLEKSRLLSDRFSAERPKGSFSTLEIQRTEQGDSAMYLCASSWTGRGEQFFGPGTRLTVL.

The chain combines TRBV5-4 with TRBJ1-2; tentatively, D is TRBD1 (6 bases). Germline CDR1 reads SGHNT; CDR2 reads YYREEE (reference sequence). The CDR3 extends over 14 amino acids. V shed 4 bases and J shed 2 bases, with 12 bases lying between them. The CDR3 sequence: CASSGRGGNYGYTF. In DNA form, the CDR3 reads TGTGCCAGCAGCGGGAGGGGGGGAAACTATGGCTACACCTTC.

The chain links TRBV4-2 to TRBJ1-5, with no clear D. The V end lost 3 bases, the J end lost 2 bases, and 11 bases lay between the germline ends. CDR1 and CDR2 (germline): LGHNA, YNFKEQ. The CDR3 consists of 15 residues. The CDR3, as DNA: TGTGCCAGCAGCCAGTGGTTGGCGGGCAATCAGCCCCAGCATTTT. Amino acid sequence: CASSQWLAGNQPQHF.

The gene calls are TRBV6-1 and TRBJ2-1, with 9 bases aligning to TRBD1. Trimming at V came to 6 bases and at J to 5 bases, leaving 2 bases not matched to a gene. The CDR3 has 13 amino acids. Germline V gives CDR1 MNHNS, CDR2 SASEGT. The CDR3 coding sequence is TGTGCCAGCAGGAGGACAGGGGACAATGAGCAGTTCTTC. It yields the protein CASRRTGDNEQFF.

This chain joins TRBV12-1 and TRBJ2-7; the table's D call of TRBD2 was not tested on the DNA. TRBV12-1 corresponds to a pseudogene. The CDR3 totals 15 residues. The CDR3 sequence: CASSLAGGESREQYF. The CDR3 DNA follows: TGTGCCAGCAGCTTAGCGGGGGGGGAATCGAGAGAGCAGTACTTC.

This chain links TRBV6-1 with TRBJ1-2, with 9 bases aligning to TRBD1. After removal of 7 bases from V and 5 bases from J, the junction contained 8 bases not matched to a gene. This CDR3 has 14 amino acids. Germline V gives CDR1 MNHNS, CDR2 SASEGT. The CDR3 protein is CASTRTGELYGYTF. In nucleotides, the CDR3 is TGTGCCAGCACCCGGACAGGGGAACTATATGGCTACACCTTC.

V and J are TRBV6-1 and TRBJ1-4, with D possibly being TRBD1 (5 bases). The V and J ends lost 2 bases and 4 bases respectively, with 8 bases between them. Germline loops: CDR1 MNHNS, CDR2 SASEGT. The length of the CDR3 is 14 residues. CDR3 protein: CASSERGSNEKLFF. Here the CDR3 DNA reads TGTGCCAGCAGTGAAAGGGGAAGTAATGAAAAACTGTTTTTT.

The chain recombines TRBV14 with TRBJ2-5, with 14 bases fitting TRBD2. The germline V gene has CDR1 SGHDN and CDR2 FVKESK. This CDR3 region has 17 residues. Losses at the gene ends were 4 bases for V and 2 bases for J; bases not matched to a gene: 6. As DNA, the CDR3 is TGTGCCAGCAGCCCGTACCGGACTAGCGGGGGGCAAGAGACCCAGTACTTC. This gives the protein CASSPYRTSGGQETQYF.

The gene calls are TRBV7-9 and TRBJ2-7; 8 bases agree with TRBD1. Per germline, CDR1 SEHNR and CDR2 FQNEAQ (reference sequence). The CDR3 sequence is 15 residues long. J gave up 5 bases and V 3 bases, and 9 bases lay outside the gene matches. The CDR3 DNA is TGTGCCAGCAGCTTGTCGGACAGGGCGAAGAACGAGCAGTACTTC. This gives the protein CASSLSDRAKNEQYF.

CDR3 sequence reads: CASRPGQAYGYTF. The CDR3, as DNA: TGTGCCAGCAGACCCGGACAGGCCTATGGCTACACCTTC. The chain uses TRBV2 and TRBJ1-2; 7 positions agree with TRBD1. Germline trimming cut 6 bases from V and 4 bases from J; bases unmatched to any gene: 5. Per the germline V gene, CDR1 is SNHLY and CDR2 is FYNNEI. This CDR3 region has 13 residues.

This clone was counted only a few times. This chain links TRBV5-4 with TRBJ2-1, with 8 bases identical to TRBD2. CDR1 SGHNT and CDR2 YYREEE come from the germline V gene (reference sequence). The V segment lost 3 bases and the J segment 8 bases; nucleotides outside the gene matches: 13. CDR3 length equals 16 residues. This chain's CDR3 is CASSWGPGGAEDEQFF. The CDR3 nucleotides are TGTGCCAGCAGCTGGGGACCCGGGGGGGCCGAGGATGAGCAGTTCTTC.

The genes are TRBV28 and TRBJ1-2, with TRBD1 as a possible D gene (5 bases). The CDR3 extends over 12 amino acids. The V and J ends lost 4 bases and 6 bases respectively, with 9 bases between them. Germline CDR1 and CDR2: MDHEN and SYDVKM. The CDR3 reads CASSSIRDGYTF. CDR3 DNA: TGTGCCAGCAGTTCCATCAGGGATGGCTACACCTTC.

This chain connects TRBV9 to TRBJ2-2, with 11 nucleotides matching TRBD2. Germline trimming cut 3 bases from V and 0 bases from J; bases unmatched to any gene: 7. Germline V CDR1 and CDR2: SGDLS, YYNGEE. The CDR3 totals 18 residues. CDR3 bases: TGTGCCAGCAGCGCTCGTAGCGGGGGGGTCGCGAACACCGGGGAGCTGTTTTTT. Its protein is CASSARSGGVANTGELFF.

This clone has only a few counts. V gene TRBV13 combines with J gene TRBJ2-7; 8 bases are shared with TRBD2. Germline lookup yields CDR1 PRHDT and CDR2 FYEKMQ (reference sequence). CDR3 size: 14 residues. J was trimmed by 3 bases and V by 1 base; bases with no gene match: 2. The CDR3 sequence is CASSLDGGDYEQYF. The CDR3, as DNA: TGTGCCAGCAGCTTAGACGGGGGGGACTACGAGCAGTACTTC.